This TCR beta chain was found in a study of cytomegalovirus exposure and HLA in healthy donors. Whole-study results and caveats: Sequencing depth roughly uniform across donors was assumed in presence/absence analyses. Testing in vitro showed a few CMV-associated chains specific for CMV antigens.

Between the trimmed V and J ends, which lost 5 bases and 5 bases, there was a span of 21 bases. Germline V CDR1 and CDR2: SEHNR, FQNEAQ (reference sequence). The CDR3 covers 17 residues. This PCR relied on a set of 60 Vbeta primers and 13 Jbeta primers. TCRdb's copy holds only in-frame clones and misses some; the assay was immunoSEQ multiplex PCR. The sample lists over 100,000 clones, around 61% occurring once. For this clone: Its antigen remains unknown.

Sample: PBMCs. V gene TRBV7-9 combines with J gene TRBJ2-2; a possible D gene is TRBD1 (6 bases). The receptor comes from a woman between 25 and 40 years old in good health and CMV-seronegative. DNA of the CDR3: TGTGCCAGCAGCAAACCACAGGGTGGGGATATAACCGGGGAGCTGTTTTTT. The encoded protein is CASSKPQGGDITGELFF.